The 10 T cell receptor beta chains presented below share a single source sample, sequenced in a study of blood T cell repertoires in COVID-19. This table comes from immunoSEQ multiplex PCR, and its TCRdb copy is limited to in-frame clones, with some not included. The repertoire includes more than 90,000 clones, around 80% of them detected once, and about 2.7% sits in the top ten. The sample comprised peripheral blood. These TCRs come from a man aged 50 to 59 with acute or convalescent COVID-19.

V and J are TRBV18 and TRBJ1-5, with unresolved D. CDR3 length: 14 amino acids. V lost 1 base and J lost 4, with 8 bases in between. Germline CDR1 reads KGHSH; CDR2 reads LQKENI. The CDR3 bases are TGTGCCAGCTCACCACTAGCTGGGAATCAGCCCCAGCATTTT. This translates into CASSPLAGNQPQHF.

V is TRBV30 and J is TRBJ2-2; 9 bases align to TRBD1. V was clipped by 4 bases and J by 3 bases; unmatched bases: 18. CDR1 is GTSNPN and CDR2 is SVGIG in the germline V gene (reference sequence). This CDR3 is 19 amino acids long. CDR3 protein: CAWTHSGDRDDFDTGELFF. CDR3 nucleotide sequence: TGTGCCTGGACCCACAGTGGGGACAGGGACGATTTTGACACCGGGGAGCTGTTTTTT. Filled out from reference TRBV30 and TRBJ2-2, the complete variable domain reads SQTIHQWPATLVQPVGSPLSLECTVEGTSNPNLYWYRQAAGRGLQLLFYSVGIGQISSEVPQNLSASRPQDRQFILSSKKLLLSDSGFYLCAWTHSGDRDDFDTGELFFGEGSRLTVL.

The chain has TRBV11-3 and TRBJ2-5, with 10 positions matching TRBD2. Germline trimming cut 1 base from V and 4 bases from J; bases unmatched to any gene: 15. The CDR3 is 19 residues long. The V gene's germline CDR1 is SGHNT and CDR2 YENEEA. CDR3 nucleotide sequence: TGTGCCAGCAGCTTAGGGGCTAGCGGGAGAGGGGAGCTTGGAGAGACCCAGTACTTC. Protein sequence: CASSLGASGRGELGETQYF.

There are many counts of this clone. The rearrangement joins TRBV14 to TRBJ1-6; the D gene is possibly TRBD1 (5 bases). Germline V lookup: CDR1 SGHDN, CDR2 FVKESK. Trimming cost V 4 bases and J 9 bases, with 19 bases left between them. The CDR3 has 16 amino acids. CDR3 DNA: TGTGCCAGCAGCCCGGGAGGGGCGCTTAAAATTTCACCCCTCCACTTT. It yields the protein CASSPGGALKISPLHF.

DNA of the CDR3: TGTGCCAGCAGCTTTAGGGCAGGGGAAACTAATGAAAAACTGTTTTTT. Encoded protein: CASSFRAGETNEKLFF. V gene TRBV5-5 combines with J gene TRBJ1-4; maybe TRBD1 (6 bases). Deletions cut 2 bases from V and 1 base from J, with 12 bases between. CDR3 length: 16 residues. Germline loops: CDR1 SGHKS, CDR2 YYEKEE (reference sequence).

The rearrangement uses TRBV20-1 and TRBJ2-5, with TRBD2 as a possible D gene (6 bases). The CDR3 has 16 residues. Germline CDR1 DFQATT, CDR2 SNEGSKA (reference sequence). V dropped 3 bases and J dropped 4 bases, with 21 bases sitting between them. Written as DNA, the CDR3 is TGCAGTGCTAGTCATTACGGCGGGACGTTTATAGAGACCCAGTACTTC. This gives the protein CSASHYGGTFIETQYF.

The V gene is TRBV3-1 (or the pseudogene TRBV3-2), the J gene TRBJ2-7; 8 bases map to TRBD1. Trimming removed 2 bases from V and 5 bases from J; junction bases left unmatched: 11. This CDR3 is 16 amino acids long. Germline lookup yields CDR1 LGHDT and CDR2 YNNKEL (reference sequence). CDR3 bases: TGTGCCAGCAGCCAAAGGAGGGGTCAGGGGGCTAACGAGCAGTACTTC. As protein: CASSQRRGQGANEQYF.

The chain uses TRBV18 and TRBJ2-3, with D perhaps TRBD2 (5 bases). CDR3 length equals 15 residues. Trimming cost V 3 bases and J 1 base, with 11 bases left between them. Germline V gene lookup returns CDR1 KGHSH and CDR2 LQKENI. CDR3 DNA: TGTGCCAGCTCACCGGGCCGGCGGGGCACAGATACGCAGTATTTT. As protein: CASSPGRRGTDTQYF.

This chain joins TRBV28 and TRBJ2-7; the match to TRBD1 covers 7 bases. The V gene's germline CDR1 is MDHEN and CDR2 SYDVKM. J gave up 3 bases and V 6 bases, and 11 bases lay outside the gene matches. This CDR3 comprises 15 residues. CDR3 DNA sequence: TGTGCCAGCAGGATAGGGGGCAGGAGGATCTACGAGCAGTACTTC. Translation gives CASRIGGRRIYEQYF.

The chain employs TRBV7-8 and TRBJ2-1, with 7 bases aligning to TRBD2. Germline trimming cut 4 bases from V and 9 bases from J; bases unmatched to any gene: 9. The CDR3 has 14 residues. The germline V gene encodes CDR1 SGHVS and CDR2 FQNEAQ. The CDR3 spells CASSYLGGESEQFF. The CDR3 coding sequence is TGTGCCAGCAGCTACCTGGGGGGGGAAAGTGAGCAGTTCTTC.